The TCR beta chain described here comes from a study of T cell responses to AZD1222 COVID-19 vaccine. Overall study context: The study pooled second doses at about 4 or about 12 weeks. Findings of the study overall: Baseline testing showed seropositivity in only six or seven AZD1222 recipients.

The germline CDR1 and CDR2 sequences are LNHNV and YYDKDF (reference sequence). The CDR3 totals 15 residues. Trimming stripped 2 bases from V and 2 bases from J, with 10 bases between. Generated by immunoSEQ multiplex PCR, the TCRdb table keeps only in-frame clones and is missing some. The top ten clones hold about 1.3% of a sample with fewer than 180,000 clones, roughly 92% of them seen once. Details on this clone: No antigen is known for it.

This chain joins TRBV15 and TRBJ1-5, with a weak D call TRBD1 (5 bases). The starting material was peripheral blood, obtained on day 0 of AZD1222 vaccination. This clonotype was sampled from an adult in good health. CDR3 DNA sequence: TGTGCCACCAGCAGACCCAGGGTTGGCAATCAGCCCCAGCATTTT. The encoded protein is CATSRPRVGNQPQHF. The full variable domain, in which reference TRBV15 and TRBJ1-5 provide the parts outside the CDR3, is DAMVIQNPRYQVTQFGKPVTLSCSQTLNHNVMYWYQQKSSQAPKLLFHYYDKDFNNEADTPDNFQSRRPNTSFCFLDIRSPGLGDTAMYLCATSRPRVGNQPQHFGDGTRLSIL.